The next 26 T cell receptor beta chains were all read from a single sample in a study of blood T cell repertoires in COVID-19 (dated by TCRdb to about 2020). The method behind the library was the immunoSEQ multiplex PCR assay. TCRdb limited this immuneACCESS table to in-frame rearrangements with V and J called. A share of clones is missing; checked studies link under half to unresolved V genes, and the rest is unexplained. Counted in this sample were 380,000 or so clones; roughly 87% of them appeared once. The ten largest clones add up to around 1.9% of the sample. Input material: PBMCs or T cells enriched from blood (not recorded which). The source of these receptors is a woman in her 40s with acute COVID-19.

In nucleotides, the CDR3 is TGTGCCAGCAGTGAGGGAGGGCAGCCCCAGCATTTT. This codes for CASSEGGQPQHF. This rearrangement joins TRBV25-1 to TRBJ1-5; no definite D call. The ends were cut back, 3 bases at V and 7 bases at J, with 7 bases in the middle. This CDR3 is 12 amino acids long. Germline-derived CDR1 and CDR2 are MGHDK and SYGVNS.

This chain uses TRBV18 with TRBJ2-2; D gene uncertain. The CDR3 is 13 residues long. V was shortened by 3 bases and J by 6 bases, with 8 bases between the two germline ends. Germline CDR1 reads KGHSH; CDR2 reads LQKENI. The CDR3 nucleotides are TGTGCCAGCTCACCGAGTAACGCCGGGGAGCTGTTTTTT. Its protein is CASSPSNAGELFF.

CDR3 in amino acids: CATSDLSVSEQFF. The CDR3 DNA sequence: TGTGCCACCAGTGATTTGAGCGTGTCTGAGCAGTTCTTC. The chain combines TRBV24-1 with TRBJ2-1, with no clear D. V was pared by 0 bases and J by 9 bases, with 8 bases between. The CDR3 sequence is 13 residues long. Germline V gene lookup returns CDR1 KGHDR and CDR2 SFDVKD.

The V and J genes are TRBV19 and TRBJ2-1; 9 bases fit TRBD2. Germline CDR1 is LNHDA and CDR2 is SQIVND (reference sequence). The CDR3 is 17 amino acids. V shed 4 bases and J 0 bases; nucleotides not matched to a gene: 7. The CDR3 loop reads CASSTGTSWSSYNEQFF. CDR3 DNA sequence: TGTGCCAGTAGTACCGGGACTAGCTGGAGCTCCTACAATGAGCAGTTCTTC.

This sequence joins TRBV6-5 and TRBJ2-1; D is perhaps TRBD1 (6 bases). Germline CDR1 reads MNHEY; CDR2 reads SVGAGI. This CDR3 spans 14 amino acids. Trimming removed 2 bases from V and 3 bases from J, with 8 bases in between. The CDR3 loop reads CASSYQGYYNEQFF. The DNA for the CDR3 is TGTGCCAGCAGTTACCAGGGGTACTACAATGAGCAGTTCTTC.

This clone was observed a few times. The J gene is TRBJ1-1, the V gene TRBV6-2 or TRBV6-3; weak D call: TRBD1 (5 bases). Germline V gene lookup returns CDR1 MNHEY and CDR2 SVGEGT. V dropped 0 bases and J dropped 2 bases, with 7 bases sitting between them. The CDR3 runs to 14 residues. The CDR3 DNA reads TGTGCCAGCAGTTACTCGACAGCTAACACTGAAGCTTTCTTT. Translation: CASSYSTANTEAFF.

The V call is TRBV19, the J call TRBJ2-5; TRBD2 is a possible D gene (5 bases). V was clipped by 7 bases and J by 1 base, with 10 bases between them. This CDR3 region has 13 residues. Germline V gives CDR1 LNHDA, CDR2 SQIVND (reference sequence). The CDR3 spells CASNRGLQETQYF. The CDR3 nucleotides read TGTGCCAGTAATCGAGGGCTCCAAGAGACCCAGTACTTC.

The gene calls are TRBV6-5 and TRBJ1-5; TRBD1 aligns across 8 bases. Germline lookup yields CDR1 MNHEY and CDR2 SVGAGI. Trimming took 5 bases from V and 5 from J; bases not matched to a gene: 2. The CDR3 spans 13 residues. As DNA, the CDR3 is TGTGCCAGCAGTAAGGACAGGGATCAGCCCCAGCATTTT. This encodes CASSKDRDQPQHF.

The J gene is TRBJ2-3, the V gene TRBV11-2; 7 nucleotides align to TRBD1. Germline-derived CDR1 and CDR2 are SGHAT and FQNNGV. The CDR3 length is 15 residues. After removal of 3 bases from V and 2 bases from J, the junction contained 5 bases not matched to a gene. CDR3 DNA sequence: TGTGCCAGCAGCTTGGACAGGTCCAACACAGATACGCAGTATTTT. Translating gives CASSLDRSNTDTQYF.

The chain links TRBV11-3 to TRBJ2-2; D might be TRBD1 (6 bases). V was shortened by 3 bases and J by 7 bases, with 9 bases between the two germline ends. Germline CDR1 SGHNT, CDR2 YENEEA. The CDR3 contains 13 residues. As DNA, the CDR3 is TGTGCCAGCAGCTTGCGAGGGGGCGGGGAGCTGTTTTTT. Its translation is CASSLRGGGELFF.

This clone was observed a few times. The chain combines TRBV5-4 with TRBJ1-6, with a weak D call TRBD1 (6 bases). V lost 4 bases and J 0 bases, leaving 11 bases between the germline ends. CDR1 and CDR2 (germline): SGHNT, YYREEE (reference sequence). The CDR3 has 16 amino acids. CDR3 sequence: CASSRQASSYNSPLHF. The CDR3 coding sequence is TGTGCCAGCAGCCGACAGGCTAGCTCCTATAATTCACCCCTCCACTTT.

The chain couples TRBV3-1 (or the pseudogene TRBV3-2) to TRBJ1-2; 8 bases are shared with TRBD1. Per the germline V gene, CDR1 is LGHDT and CDR2 is YNNKEL (reference sequence). Trimming removed 1 base from V and 3 bases from J; junction bases left unmatched: 16. The CDR3 is 19 residues long. The CDR3 DNA sequence: TGTGCCAGCAGCCAAGGAGGACAAGTACCCGCAGGGGGCGACTATGGCTACACCTTC. The encoded protein is CASSQGGQVPAGGDYGYTF.

The CDR3 DNA sequence: TGTGCCAGCAGCCAATTAACGACAGGGGGAAATTCACCCCTCCACTTT. Its protein product is CASSQLTTGGNSPLHF. V is TRBV3-1 (or the pseudogene TRBV3-2) and J is TRBJ1-6, with 9 bases identical to TRBD1. The CDR3 spans 16 residues. The J segment lost 7 bases and the V segment lost 2 bases, leaving 6 bases of the junction unmatched. Germline CDR1 LGHDT, CDR2 YNNKEL (reference sequence).

This clone has only a few counts. The chain is built from TRBV19 and TRBJ1-4; 9 nucleotides match TRBD1. There are 16 residues in the CDR3. V lost 4 bases and J lost 5; bases outside the gene matches: 8. Looked up from germline, CDR1 is LNHDA and CDR2 is SQIVND (reference sequence). Written as DNA, the CDR3 is TGTGCCAGTAGTACCCTATTTGGGACAGGGAATGAAAAACTGTTTTTT. Translating gives CASSTLFGTGNEKLFF.

The chain joins TRBV11-2 to TRBJ1-6; the D is unclear. Trimming left V 5 bases short and J 9 bases short, with 11 bases between. The germline gives CDR1 SGHAT, CDR2 FQNNGV. CDR3 size: 13 residues. The CDR3 sequence: CASSQSRGSPLHF. The CDR3 nucleotides read TGTGCCAGCAGCCAGAGCCGGGGTTCACCCCTCCACTTT.

The chain carries TRBV7-9 and TRBJ1-2, with a possible D match to TRBD1 (5 bases). The germline gives CDR1 SEHNR, CDR2 FQNEAQ (reference sequence). The CDR3 runs to 15 residues. V shed 5 bases and J shed 1 base, with 14 bases lying between them. The CDR3 sequence is CASSPDTPFNYGYTF. DNA for the CDR3: TGTGCCAGCAGCCCGGACACCCCCTTTAACTATGGCTACACCTTC. The entire variable domain, with the rest obtained from reference TRBV7-9 and TRBJ1-2, is as follows: DTGVSQNPRHKITKRGQNVTFRCDPISEHNRLYWYRQTLGQGPEFLTYFQNEAQLEKSRLLSDRFSAERPKGSFSTLEIQRTEQGDSAMYLCASSPDTPFNYGYTFGSGTRLTVV.

J is TRBJ1-1 and V is TRBV6-5; 7 positions agree with TRBD1. The germline CDR1 and CDR2 sequences are MNHEY and SVGAGI. The CDR3 runs 15 residues. V shed 6 bases and J 4 bases; nucleotides not matched to a gene: 11. The CDR3 is CASRRQGGGITEAFF. The DNA of the CDR3 is TGTGCCAGCAGAAGACAGGGTGGAGGGATCACTGAAGCTTTCTTT.

There are many counts of this clone. The CDR3 DNA sequence: TGTGCCAGCAGCCAAGATTTTGGGCCTGTAAGCTACACCTTC. Protein product: CASSQDFGPVSYTF. V usage is TRBV3-1 (or the pseudogene TRBV3-2) and J usage is TRBJ1-2; no firm D call. Germline CDR1 LGHDT, CDR2 YNNKEL (reference sequence). This CDR3 contains 14 residues. Trimming shortened V by 0 bases and J by 9 bases, and 14 bases separated the two germline ends.

This clone was seen a single time. CDR3 sequence reads: CASSPSGLYTEAFF. DNA of the CDR3: TGTGCCAGCTCACCTTCTGGGCTATACACTGAAGCTTTCTTT. This rearrangement joins TRBV18 to TRBJ1-1; D is undetermined. V dropped 3 bases and J dropped 3 bases, with 11 bases sitting between them. The germline CDR1 and CDR2 sequences are KGHSH and LQKENI. CDR3 size: 14 residues.

This clone has a single count. The chain couples TRBV2 to TRBJ2-7; possibly TRBD2 for D (5 bases). Germline values: CDR1 SNHLY, CDR2 FYNNEI. The CDR3 covers 15 residues. The V gene lost 5 bases and the J gene lost 2 bases, with 16 bases spanning the gap. The DNA for the CDR3 is TGTGCCAGCAGTACCGGGATCCAGAACCCCTACGAGCAGTACTTC. It encodes CASSTGIQNPYEQYF.

The V call is TRBV5-6, the J call TRBJ2-7; TRBD1 might be the D (6 bases). The germline gives CDR1 SGHDT, CDR2 YYEEEE. The length of the CDR3 is 13 residues. With 4 bases removed from V and 5 bases from J, the gap between germline ends came to 13 bases. In DNA form, the CDR3 reads TGTGCCAGCAGCCGAACAGGGAGACACGAGCAGTACTTC. Translating it yields CASSRTGRHEQYF.

The rearrangement links TRBV12-1 to TRBJ1-6; the table's D call, TRBD1, was not checked against the DNA. TRBV12-1 corresponds to a pseudogene. The length of the CDR3 is 17 residues. The CDR3, as DNA: TGTGCCAGCAGCTCCCCCGACAGGGGAAGGGGTGGCTCACCCCTCCACTTT. Translating it yields CASSSPDRGRGGSPLHF.

This chain uses TRBV29-1 with TRBJ2-4; D unclear. The CDR3 consists of 15 residues. Germline assignment: CDR1 SQVTM and CDR2 ANQGSEA. Trimming left V 1 base short and J 0 bases short, with 10 bases between. The CDR3 bases are TGCAGCGTTGAAGTCGCAGGTCTAGCCAAAAACATTCAGTACTTC. Protein sequence: CSVEVAGLAKNIQYF.

This clone turned up a few times. This chain links TRBV12-3 or TRBV12-4 with TRBJ1-1, with D hard to call. This CDR3 has 13 residues. With 6 bases removed from V and 1 base from J, the gap between germline ends came to 9 bases. The CDR3 nucleotides read TGTGCCAGCAGCTCACAGCCGAACACTGAAGCTTTCTTT. Residues: CASSSQPNTEAFF.

V is TRBV5-1 and J is TRBJ2-7; TRBD1 matches at 7 bases. The J segment lost 5 bases and the V segment lost 0 bases, leaving 5 bases of the junction unmatched. CDR1 and CDR2 (germline): SGHRS, YFSETQ. The CDR3 sequence is 14 residues long. Here the CDR3 DNA reads TGCGCCAGCAGCTTGGAAGGGGGCAACCACGAGCAGTACTTC. Translating gives CASSLEGGNHEQYF. Variable domain in full (rest from reference TRBV5-1 and TRBJ2-7): KAGVTQTPRYLIKTRGQQVTLSCSPISGHRSVSWYQQTPGQGLQFLFEYFSETQRNKGNFPGRFSGRQFSNSRSEMNVSTLELGDSALYLCASSLEGGNHEQYFGPGTRLTVT.

The V gene is TRBV2, the J gene TRBJ1-5; D unresolved. Germline lookup yields CDR1 SNHLY and CDR2 FYNNEI. Trimming removed 0 bases at V and 4 bases at J, with 10 bases between. The CDR3 length is 15 residues. CDR3 sequence: CASSEASGINQPQHF. CDR3 DNA sequence: TGTGCCAGCAGTGAAGCTAGCGGGATTAATCAGCCCCAGCATTTT.